This entry lists 8 T cell receptor beta chains sequenced from one sample in a study of cytomegalovirus exposure and HLA in healthy donors. A multiplex PCR was run with 60 Vbeta primers and 13 Jbeta primers. TCRdb's copy holds only in-frame clones and misses some; the assay was immunoSEQ multiplex PCR. This repertoire shows 110,000 to 150,000 clones, under 90% found once; its top ten account for about 4.4%. Material: PBMCs. Receptor source: a man in his forties in good health and CMV-seronegative.

V usage is TRBV10-3 and J usage is TRBJ2-5; D is perhaps TRBD1 (5 bases). CDR1 is ENHRY, CDR2 SYGVKD, per germline. Between the trimmed V and J ends, which lost 6 bases and 4 bases, there was a span of 12 bases. The CDR3 loop spans 13 amino acids. The CDR3 sequence: CAIRQGEGETQYF. The CDR3 bases are TGTGCCATCAGGCAGGGTGAAGGAGAGACCCAGTACTTC.

The chain has TRBV6-5 and TRBJ2-1, with D perhaps matching TRBD1 (5 bases). The CDR3 runs to 13 residues. Germline assignment: CDR1 MNHEY and CDR2 SVGAGI. V was trimmed by 0 bases and J by 9 bases, leaving 9 bases between them. The CDR3: CASSYSKGFEQFF. Here the CDR3 DNA reads TGTGCCAGCAGTTACTCGAAGGGGTTTGAGCAGTTCTTC.

This clone was seen a handful of times. The chain joins TRBV11-2 to TRBJ2-1; 14 nucleotides line up with TRBD2. Germline CDR1 reads SGHAT; CDR2 reads FQNNGV. The CDR3 runs 15 residues. V lost 5 bases, J lost 6 bases, and 3 bases stayed unmatched. CDR3 sequence: CASSRTSGGPNEQFF. The DNA for the CDR3 is TGTGCCAGCAGCAGGACTAGCGGGGGGCCCAATGAGCAGTTCTTC.

The J gene is TRBJ1-5, the V gene TRBV19, with 8 positions matching TRBD1. V lost 4 bases, J lost 6 bases, and 8 bases stayed unmatched. CDR1 is LNHDA and CDR2 is SQIVND in the germline V gene (reference sequence). The CDR3 has 15 residues. CDR3 loop: CASSTSDRGFQPQHF. CDR3 coding DNA: TGTGCCAGTAGTACCTCCGACAGGGGCTTTCAGCCCCAGCATTTT.

The chain couples TRBV25-1 to TRBJ1-2; a possible D gene is TRBD1 (5 bases). The V and J ends lost 3 bases and 8 bases respectively, with 16 bases between them. The CDR3 contains 14 residues. Germline V gene sequence: CDR1 MGHDK, CDR2 SYGVNS. In DNA form, the CDR3 reads TGTGCCAGCAGTGAGGGCAGGGCTCTCCGGGGCTACACCTTC. Residues: CASSEGRALRGYTF.

The chain joins TRBV27 to TRBJ2-2; 8 bases fit TRBD2. V shed 3 bases and J 3 bases; nucleotides not matched to a gene: 6. The CDR3 is 16 amino acids. CDR1 and CDR2 (germline): MNHEY, SMNVEV (reference sequence). The CDR3 DNA reads as TGTGCCAGCAGTTTGGGGCGCGGGGGGTACACCGGGGAGCTGTTTTTT. The encoded protein is CASSLGRGGYTGELFF.

The gene calls are TRBV6-5 and TRBJ1-2; a weak D match, TRBD1 (6 bases). The germline gives CDR1 MNHEY, CDR2 SVGAGI. The V gene lost 6 bases and the J gene lost 0 bases, with 14 bases spanning the gap. The CDR3 has 15 amino acids. The CDR3 DNA sequence: TGTGCCAGCAGAAGAAAAGGGACAACTAACTATGGCTACACCTTC. This codes for CASRRKGTTNYGYTF.

This clone turned up a few times. This sequence joins TRBV25-1 and TRBJ2-1, with TRBD1 identical over 7 bases. The germline V gene encodes CDR1 MGHDK and CDR2 SYGVNS. Losses at the gene ends were 7 bases for V and 10 bases for J; bases not matched to a gene: 13. CDR3 length equals 14 residues. CDR3 amino acids: CASNPATGSYEQFF. The CDR3, as DNA: TGTGCCAGCAACCCAGCGACAGGGTCTTACGAGCAGTTCTTC.